This T cell receptor beta chain was retrieved from a study of human versus mouse CDR3 diversity and MHC coevolution. The method was immunoSEQ multiplex PCR; TCRdb's version includes in-frame clones alone and lacks a portion of them. The table has 86,000 or so clones, roughly 93% seen once. Sequencing used naive CD4+ T cells from blood. As for subset: CD45RO-negative CD62L-positive naive CD4 T cells. This receptor was obtained from a person aged 30 to 69 in good health.

This chain's CDR3 is CASSRGTGILNSPLHF. CDR3 nucleotides: TGTGCCAGCAGTCGAGGGACAGGGATACTAAATTCACCCCTCCACTTT. V and J are TRBV27 and TRBJ1-6; TRBD1 matches 9 bases. This CDR3 contains 16 residues. Germline CDR1 is MNHEY and CDR2 is SMNVEV (reference sequence). V trimming: 5 bases; J trimming: 7 bases; junction bases outside the gene matches: 9.